In this sample, the clone carrying this T cell receptor (beta chain) is medium-sized. What it binds is not known. The data belong to a study of cytomegalovirus exposure and HLA in healthy donors. The CDR3 has 12 amino acids. V shed 4 bases, J shed 8 bases, and the junction held 5 bases outside the gene matches. In germline, CDR1 is SQVTM, CDR2 ANQGSEA. Overall study results and limits: Most TCR sequences proved rare, with some public TCRs found in many donors. Prior analysis indicated that the majority of TCR beta V segments exhibited productivity approximately 90% or approximately 30% of the time.

With 60 Vbeta and 13 Jbeta primers, the PCR was carried out. Here immunoSEQ multiplex PCR was the method, and the copy in TCRdb shows in-frame clones only, minus some. The sample lists tens of thousands of clones, around 72% occurring once. The source material was PBMCs. The source of this sequence is a woman aged 40 to 50 in good health and CMV-seropositive. This chain links TRBV29-1 with TRBJ2-1; TRBD2 agrees at 7 bases. The CDR3 sequence is CSVGGSWDEQFF. The CDR3 DNA reads as TGCAGCGTTGGCGGGAGTTGGGATGAGCAGTTCTTC.